The T cell receptor beta chain under discussion was sequenced for a study of cytomegalovirus exposure and HLA in healthy donors (dated by TCRdb to 2016 to 2017). With regard to the full study: According to a later analysis, one platform produced both the roughly 120 validation repertoires and the 666 repertoires of the first cohort. The study aimed to test whether cataloging public T cell receptors could reveal signatures of past pathogen exposure. Along with the roughly 670-subject first cohort, a separate validation cohort of over 90 different subjects was used. The study combined high-throughput TCR immunosequencing, statistical association of individual TCRs with disease status, and machine learning to predict cytomegalovirus infection status.

The trim is 7 bases for V and 0 bases for J, with a gap of 15 bases between the germline ends. The germline V gene specifies SGHRS as CDR1 and YFSETQ as CDR2. CDR3 length: 15 amino acids, cysteine to phenylalanine. The sequence is cut down to CDR3 DNA, 45 bases in frame from base 1. Separate from the roughly 650-subject first cohort, the validation cohort of 90 to 150 subjects was the group to which the donors belonged. To prepare the library, the immunoSEQ multiplex PCR assay was applied. In the original analysis: A statistical classification framework was built to diagnose cytomegalovirus status from the catalog of TCR beta chain sequences. In its TCRdb copy, this immuneACCESS table keeps in-frame sequences only and misses some clones. Where compared with another copy, unresolved V genes explain less than half of these, and the others have no known cause. The V and J calls and clone size were taken over from that table, and D and trimming were inferred from the DNA. This sample comprises over 200,000 clones, around four fifths of them detected only once. The ten largest account for roughly 5.5% of the sample.

A remark on this clone: The antigen it recognizes is unknown. It has no much larger one-base neighbor in the sample; base qualities were not kept.

Findings and caveats that apply to the study as a whole: The authors suggested that the approach could potentially be extended to other disease states and immunological phenotypes. In vitro tests confirmed that a few of the cytomegalovirus-associated TCR beta chains recognize cytomegalovirus antigens. A later analysis found that TCRs clustered in the first cohort also tended to co-occur in the roughly 120 validation repertoires, with 94% of cluster scores above 0. The classifier was reported to diagnose cytomegalovirus status with high specificity and sensitivity in both the original and validation cohorts. While some public TCRs were present in many individuals, most TCR sequences turned up only very rarely across donors. A later analysis lacked HLA typing for the validation cohort, so it scored co-occurrence in that cohort across all 120 or so repertoires. The study gave a list of under 200 TCR beta chains associated with cytomegalovirus.

Sequenced material: PBMCs. The sequence was collected from a woman aged 18-29 years in good health and CMV-seronegative. The V gene is TRBV5-1 and the J gene is TRBJ2-3; TRBD2 is a possible D gene, resting on 7 matching bases. CDR3 reads: CASEGGPASTDTQYF. The bases are TGCGCCAGCGAGGGGGGGCCCGCTAGCACAGATACGCAGTATTTT.